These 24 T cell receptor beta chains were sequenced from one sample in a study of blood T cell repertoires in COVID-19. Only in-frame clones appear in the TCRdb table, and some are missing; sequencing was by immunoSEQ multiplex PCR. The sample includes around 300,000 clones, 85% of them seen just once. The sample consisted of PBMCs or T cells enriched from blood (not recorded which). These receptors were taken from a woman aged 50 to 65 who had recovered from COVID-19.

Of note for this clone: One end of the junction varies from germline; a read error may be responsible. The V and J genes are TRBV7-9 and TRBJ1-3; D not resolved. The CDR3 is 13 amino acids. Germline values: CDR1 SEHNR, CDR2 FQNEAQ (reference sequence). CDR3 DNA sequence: TGTGCCAGCAGCTTGGACTCTGAAAACACCATATATTTT. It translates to CASSLDSENTIYF. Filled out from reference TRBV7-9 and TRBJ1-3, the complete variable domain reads DTGVSQNPRHKITKRGQNVTFRCDPISEHNRLYWYRQTLGQGPEFLTYFQNEAQLEKSRLLSDRFSAERPKGSFSTLEIQRTEQGDSAMYLCASSLDSENTIYFGEGSWLTVV.

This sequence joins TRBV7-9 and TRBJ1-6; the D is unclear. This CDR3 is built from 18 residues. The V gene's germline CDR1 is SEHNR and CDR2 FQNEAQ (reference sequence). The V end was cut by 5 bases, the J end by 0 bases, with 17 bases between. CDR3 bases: TGTGCCAGCAGCATGCCAAGTGATGCTAGCTCCTATAATTCACCCCTCCACTTT. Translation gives CASSMPSDASSYNSPLHF.

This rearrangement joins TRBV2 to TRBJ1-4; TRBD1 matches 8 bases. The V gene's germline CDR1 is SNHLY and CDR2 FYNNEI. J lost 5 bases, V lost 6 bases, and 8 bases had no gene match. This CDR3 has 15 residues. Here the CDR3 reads CASRRTGPGNEKLFF. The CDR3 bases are TGTGCCAGCAGAAGGACAGGGCCCGGCAATGAAAAACTGTTTTTT.

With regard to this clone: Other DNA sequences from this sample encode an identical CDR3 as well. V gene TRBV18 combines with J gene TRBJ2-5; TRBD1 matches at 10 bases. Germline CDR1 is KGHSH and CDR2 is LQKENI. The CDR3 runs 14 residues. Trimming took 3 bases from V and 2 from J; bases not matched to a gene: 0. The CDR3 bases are TGTGCCAGCTCACCGGACAGGGGGCAAGAGACCCAGTACTTC. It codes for CASSPDRGQETQYF.

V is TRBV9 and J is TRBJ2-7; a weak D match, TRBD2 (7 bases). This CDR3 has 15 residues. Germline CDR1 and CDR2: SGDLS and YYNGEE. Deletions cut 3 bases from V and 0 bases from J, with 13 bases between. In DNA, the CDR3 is TGTGCCAGCAGCGAGTGGAGGGGGGGCTCCTACGAGCAGTACTTC. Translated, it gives CASSEWRGGSYEQYF.

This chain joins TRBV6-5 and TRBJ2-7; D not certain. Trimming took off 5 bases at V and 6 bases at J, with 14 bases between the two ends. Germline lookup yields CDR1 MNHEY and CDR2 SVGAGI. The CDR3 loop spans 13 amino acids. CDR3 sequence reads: CASSIQDFAEQYF. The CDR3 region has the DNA TGTGCCAGCAGTATTCAAGACTTCGCCGAGCAGTACTTC.

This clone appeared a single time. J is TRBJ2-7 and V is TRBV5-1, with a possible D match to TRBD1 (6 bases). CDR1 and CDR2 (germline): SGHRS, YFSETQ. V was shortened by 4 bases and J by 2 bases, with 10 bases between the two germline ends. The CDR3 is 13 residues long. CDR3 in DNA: TGCGCCAGCAGCCTGACAGGCCCCTACGAGCAGTACTTC. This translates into CASSLTGPYEQYF.

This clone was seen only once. CDR3 coding DNA: TGTGCCAGCAGTACAGCCTACGAGCAGTACTTC. It specifies CASSTAYEQYF. V usage is TRBV2 and J usage is TRBJ2-7; D gene ambiguous. Trimming removed 5 bases from V and 2 bases from J, with 4 bases in between. The CDR3 totals 11 residues. Germline V gives CDR1 SNHLY, CDR2 FYNNEI.

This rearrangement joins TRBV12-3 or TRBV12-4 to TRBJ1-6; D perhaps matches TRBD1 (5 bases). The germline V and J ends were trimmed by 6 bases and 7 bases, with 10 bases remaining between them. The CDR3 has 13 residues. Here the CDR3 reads CASRHYRNSPLHF. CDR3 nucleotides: TGTGCCAGCAGGCATTACAGGAATTCACCCCTCCACTTT.

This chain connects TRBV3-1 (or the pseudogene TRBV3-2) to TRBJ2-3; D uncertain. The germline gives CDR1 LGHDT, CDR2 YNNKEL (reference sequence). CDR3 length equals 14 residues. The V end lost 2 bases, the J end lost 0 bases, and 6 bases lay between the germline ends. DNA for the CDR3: TGTGCCAGCAGCCAACAAACTAGCACAGATACGCAGTATTTT. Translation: CASSQQTSTDTQYF.

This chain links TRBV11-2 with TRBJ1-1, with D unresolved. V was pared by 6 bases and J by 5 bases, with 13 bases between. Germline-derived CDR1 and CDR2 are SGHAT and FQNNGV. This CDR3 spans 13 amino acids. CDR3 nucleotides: TGTGCCAGCAGAACGGGGTATAGAACTGAAGCTTTCTTT. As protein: CASRTGYRTEAFF.

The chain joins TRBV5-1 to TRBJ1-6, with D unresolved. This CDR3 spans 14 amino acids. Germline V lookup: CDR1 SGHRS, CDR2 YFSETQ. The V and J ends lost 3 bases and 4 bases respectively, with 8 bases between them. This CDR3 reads CASSSTGYNSPLHF. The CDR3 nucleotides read TGCGCCAGCAGCTCAACCGGTTATAATTCACCCCTCCACTTT.

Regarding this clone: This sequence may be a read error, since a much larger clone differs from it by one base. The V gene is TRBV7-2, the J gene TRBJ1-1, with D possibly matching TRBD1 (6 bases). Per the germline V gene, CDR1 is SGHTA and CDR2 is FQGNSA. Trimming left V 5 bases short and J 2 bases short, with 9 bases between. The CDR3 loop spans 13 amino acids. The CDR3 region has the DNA TGTGCCAGCAGCGTGGACAGTAACACTGAAGCTTTCTTT. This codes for CASSVDSNTEAFF.

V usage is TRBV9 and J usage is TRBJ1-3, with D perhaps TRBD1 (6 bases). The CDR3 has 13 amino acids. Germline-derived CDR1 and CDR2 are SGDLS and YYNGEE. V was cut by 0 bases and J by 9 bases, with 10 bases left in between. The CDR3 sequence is CASSVEGVGTIYF. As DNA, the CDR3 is TGTGCCAGCAGCGTAGAGGGGGTCGGCACCATATATTTT.

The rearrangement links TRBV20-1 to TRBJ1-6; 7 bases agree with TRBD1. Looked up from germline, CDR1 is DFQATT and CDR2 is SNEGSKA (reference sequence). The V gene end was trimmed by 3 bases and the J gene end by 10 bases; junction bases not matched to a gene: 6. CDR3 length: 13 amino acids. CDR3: CSASDRAASPLHF. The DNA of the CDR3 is TGCAGTGCTAGTGACAGGGCAGCGTCACCCCTCCACTTT.

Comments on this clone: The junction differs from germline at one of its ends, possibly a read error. The CDR3 DNA reads TGTGCCAGCAGACAAGGGACTAGCGGGGGGGGTTATACGCAGTATTTT. Translated: CASRQGTSGGGYTQYF. The chain combines TRBV3-1 (or the pseudogene TRBV3-2) with TRBJ2-3, with 16 nucleotides matching TRBD2. Germline values: CDR1 LGHDT, CDR2 YNNKEL (reference sequence). There are 16 residues in the CDR3.

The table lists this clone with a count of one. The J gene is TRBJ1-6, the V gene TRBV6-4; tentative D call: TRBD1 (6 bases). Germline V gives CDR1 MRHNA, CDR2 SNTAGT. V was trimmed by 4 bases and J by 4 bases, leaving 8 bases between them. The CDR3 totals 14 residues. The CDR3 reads CASSVDSYNSPLHF. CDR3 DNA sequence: TGTGCCAGCAGTGTGGACAGTTATAATTCACCCCTCCACTTT.

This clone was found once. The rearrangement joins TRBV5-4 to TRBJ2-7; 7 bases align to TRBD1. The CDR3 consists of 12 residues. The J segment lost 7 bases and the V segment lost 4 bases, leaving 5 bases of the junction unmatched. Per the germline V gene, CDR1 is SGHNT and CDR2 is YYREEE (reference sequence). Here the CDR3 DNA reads TGTGCCAGCAGCACGACAGGGTTTGAGCAGTACTTC. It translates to CASSTTGFEQYF. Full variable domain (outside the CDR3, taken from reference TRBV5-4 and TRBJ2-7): ETGVTQSPTHLIKTRGQQVTLRCSSQSGHNTVSWYQQALGQGPQFIFQYYREEENGRGNFPPRFSGLQFPNYSSELNVNALELDDSALYLCASSTTGFEQYFGPGTRLTVT.

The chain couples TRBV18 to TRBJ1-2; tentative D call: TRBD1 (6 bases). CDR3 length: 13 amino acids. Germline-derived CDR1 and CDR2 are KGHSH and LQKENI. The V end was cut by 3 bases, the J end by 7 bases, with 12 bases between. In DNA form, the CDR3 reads TGTGCCAGCTCACCGGACAGTACTCCTGGCTACACCTTC. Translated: CASSPDSTPGYTF.

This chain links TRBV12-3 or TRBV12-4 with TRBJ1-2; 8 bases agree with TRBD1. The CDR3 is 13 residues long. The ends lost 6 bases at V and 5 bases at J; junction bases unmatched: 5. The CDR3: CASSPRQGYGYTF. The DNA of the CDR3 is TGTGCCAGCAGCCCAAGACAGGGGTATGGCTACACCTTC.

CDR3 region: CASSFLPGATQPQHF. The CDR3 DNA reads TGTGCCAGCAGCTTCTTGCCAGGGGCGACTCAGCCCCAGCATTTT. The chain recombines TRBV5-5 with TRBJ1-5, with D perhaps matching TRBD1 (6 bases). Trimming took off 2 bases at V and 6 bases at J, with 15 bases between the two ends. The germline gives CDR1 SGHKS, CDR2 YYEKEE (reference sequence). The CDR3 spans 15 residues.

The CDR3 sequence is CASSPNSGRRSYEQYF. The CDR3 DNA sequence: TGTGCCAGCAGCCCCAATAGCGGGAGGCGCTCCTACGAGCAGTACTTC. This chain joins TRBV3-1 (or the pseudogene TRBV3-2) and TRBJ2-7; 10 bases map to TRBD2. Germline V gene sequence: CDR1 LGHDT, CDR2 YNNKEL (reference sequence). The CDR3 is 16 residues long. With 4 bases clipped from V and 0 bases from J, the junction kept 6 bases outside the gene matches.

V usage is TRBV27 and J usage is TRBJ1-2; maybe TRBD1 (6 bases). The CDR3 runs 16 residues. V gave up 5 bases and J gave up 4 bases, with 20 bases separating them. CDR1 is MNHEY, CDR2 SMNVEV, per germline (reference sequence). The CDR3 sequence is CASSTTYDGQIYGYTF. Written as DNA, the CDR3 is TGTGCCAGCAGTACAACCTACGACGGACAGATCTATGGCTACACCTTC.

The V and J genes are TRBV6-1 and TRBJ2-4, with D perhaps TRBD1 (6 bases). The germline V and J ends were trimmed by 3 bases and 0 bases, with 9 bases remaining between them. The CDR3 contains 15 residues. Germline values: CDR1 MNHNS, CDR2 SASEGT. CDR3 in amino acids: CASSDGQLAKNIQYF. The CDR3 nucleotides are TGTGCCAGCAGTGACGGACAGTTAGCCAAAAACATTCAGTACTTC.